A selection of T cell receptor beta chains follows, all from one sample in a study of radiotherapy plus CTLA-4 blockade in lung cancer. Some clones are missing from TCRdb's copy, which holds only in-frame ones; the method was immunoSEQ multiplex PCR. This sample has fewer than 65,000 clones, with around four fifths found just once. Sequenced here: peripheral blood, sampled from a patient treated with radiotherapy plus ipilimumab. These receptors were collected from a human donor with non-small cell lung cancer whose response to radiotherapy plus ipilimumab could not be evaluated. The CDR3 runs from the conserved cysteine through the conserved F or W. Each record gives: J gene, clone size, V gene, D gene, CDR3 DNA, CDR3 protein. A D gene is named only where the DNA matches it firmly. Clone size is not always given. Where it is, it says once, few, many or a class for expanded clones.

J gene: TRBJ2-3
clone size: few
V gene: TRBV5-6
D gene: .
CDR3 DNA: TGTGCCAGCAGCATTAGCGTTGGCACAGATACGCAGTATTTT
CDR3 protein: CASSISVGTDTQYF

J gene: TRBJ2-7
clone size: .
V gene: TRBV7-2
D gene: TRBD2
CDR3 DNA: TGTGCCAGCAGCTTAGCGGGGCGGGGGATCTACGAGCAGTACTTC
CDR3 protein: CASSLAGRGIYEQYF

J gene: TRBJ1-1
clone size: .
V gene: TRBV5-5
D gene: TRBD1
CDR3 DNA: TGTGCCAGCAGCTTGCCATCAGGGGGCTTTGCTGAAGCTTTCTTT
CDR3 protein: CASSLPSGGFAEAFF

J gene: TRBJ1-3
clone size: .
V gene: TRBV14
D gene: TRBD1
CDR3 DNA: TGTGCCAGCAGCGGACGACAGGGGGCTACTGGAAACACCATATATTTT
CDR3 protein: CASSGRQGATGNTIYF

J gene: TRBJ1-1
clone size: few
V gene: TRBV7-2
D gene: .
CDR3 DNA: TGTGCCAGCAGCTTAGGGCCCCCCATCACTGAAGCTTTCTTT
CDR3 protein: CASSLGPPITEAFF

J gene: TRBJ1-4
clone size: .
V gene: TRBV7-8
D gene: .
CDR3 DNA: TGTGCCAGCAGGTTGACAGTAACTAATGAAAAACTGTTTTTT
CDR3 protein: CASRLTVTNEKLFF

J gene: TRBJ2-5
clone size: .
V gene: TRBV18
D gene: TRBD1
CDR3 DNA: TGTGCCAGCTCACTGACAGGGCCCCCCCAAGAGACCCAGTACTTC
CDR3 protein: CASSLTGPPQETQYF

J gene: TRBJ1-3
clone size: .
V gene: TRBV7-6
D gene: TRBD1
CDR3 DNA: TGTGCCAGCAGCGCCGGGACAGCCATAGGAAACACCATATATTTT
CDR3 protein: CASSAGTAIGNTIYF

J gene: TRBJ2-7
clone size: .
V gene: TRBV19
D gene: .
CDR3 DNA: TGTGCCAGCAGGAGGACTTATTCTGCCCTGGAGCAGTACTTC
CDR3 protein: CASRRTYSALEQYF

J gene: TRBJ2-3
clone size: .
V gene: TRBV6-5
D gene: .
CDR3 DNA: TGTGCCAGCAGTTACCGTGGCGGGTTCACAGATACGCAGTATTTT
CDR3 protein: CASSYRGGFTDTQYF

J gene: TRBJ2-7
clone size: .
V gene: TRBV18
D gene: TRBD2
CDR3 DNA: TGTGCCAGCTCACCGTTATCTGGACTAGCGGGAACGAGCTCCTACGAGCAGTACTTC
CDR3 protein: CASSPLSGLAGTSSYEQYF

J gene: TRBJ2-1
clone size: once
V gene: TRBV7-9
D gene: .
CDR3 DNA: TGTGCCAGCAGCTTAGACCTGGGTGGCCTCCCCCAGGGCAATGAGCAGTTCTTC
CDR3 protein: CASSLDLGGLPQGNEQFF

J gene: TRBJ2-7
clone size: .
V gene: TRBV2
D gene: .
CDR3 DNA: TGTGCCAGCAGGGGGGGACGGAGCGGCAGCTCCTACGAGCAGTACTTC
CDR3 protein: CASRGGRSGSSYEQYF

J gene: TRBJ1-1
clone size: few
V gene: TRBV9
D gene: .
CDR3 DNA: TGTGCCAGCAGCGTAGGGTGGCAGGGGTTTTCAGACACTGAAGCTTTCTTT
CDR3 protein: CASSVGWQGFSDTEAFF

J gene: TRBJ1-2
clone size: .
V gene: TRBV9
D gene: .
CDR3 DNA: TGTGCCAGCAGCGTAGCGGGGGGAGTTCCTTCTAACTATGGCTACACCTTC
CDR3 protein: CASSVAGGVPSNYGYTF

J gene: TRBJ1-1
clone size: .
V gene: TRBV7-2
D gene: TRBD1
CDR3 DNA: TGTGCCAGCAGCTTAGGTGTGACAGGGCCGTATGAAGCTTTCTTT
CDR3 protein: CASSLGVTGPYEAFF

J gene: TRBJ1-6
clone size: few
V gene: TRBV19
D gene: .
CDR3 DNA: TGTGCCAGTAGTATGCGGCAGGGGAATTCACCCCTCCACTTT
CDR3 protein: CASSMRQGNSPLHF

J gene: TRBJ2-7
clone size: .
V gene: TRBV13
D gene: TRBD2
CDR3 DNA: TGTGCCAGCAGCTTTAGCGGGAGCTCCTACGAGCAGTACTTC
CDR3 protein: CASSFSGSSYEQYF

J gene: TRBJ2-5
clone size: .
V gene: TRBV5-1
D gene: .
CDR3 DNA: TGCGCCAGCAGCTTGGAGGGTGGGGCTCCACAAGAGACCCAGTACTTC
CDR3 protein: CASSLEGGAPQETQYF

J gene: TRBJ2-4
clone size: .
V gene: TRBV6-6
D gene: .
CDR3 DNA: TGTGCCAGCAGTTTTAGGGGTGGACACGAAGACTTC
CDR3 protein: CASSFRGGHEDF

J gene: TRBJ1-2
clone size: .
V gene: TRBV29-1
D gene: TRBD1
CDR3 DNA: TGCAGCGTAGCTCCCATGACAGGGGCCCCACGCTATGGCTACACCTTC
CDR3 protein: CSVAPMTGAPRYGYTF

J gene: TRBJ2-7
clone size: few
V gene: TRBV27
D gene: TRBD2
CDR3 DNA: TGTGCCAGCAGTTTTAACGGGAGGGCCTACGAGCAGTACTTC
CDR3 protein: CASSFNGRAYEQYF

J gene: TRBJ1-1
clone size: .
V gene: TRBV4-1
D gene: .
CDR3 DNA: TGCGCCAGCAGCCGGGGCCCGAACACTGAAGCTTTCTTT
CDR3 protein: CASSRGPNTEAFF

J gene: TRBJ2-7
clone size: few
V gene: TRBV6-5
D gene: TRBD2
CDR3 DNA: TGTGCCAGCAGTTACTCGACCGGGAGGGCCTACGAGCAGTACTTC
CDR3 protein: CASSYSTGRAYEQYF

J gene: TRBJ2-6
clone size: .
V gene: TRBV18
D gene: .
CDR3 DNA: TGTGCCAGCTCCCTCTCTGGGGCCAACGTCCTGACTTTC
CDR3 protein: CASSLSGANVLTF

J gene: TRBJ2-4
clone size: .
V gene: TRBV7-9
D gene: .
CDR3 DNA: TGTGCCAGCAGCCGCGTCGGTCTAGCCAAAAACATTCAGTACTTC
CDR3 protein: CASSRVGLAKNIQYF

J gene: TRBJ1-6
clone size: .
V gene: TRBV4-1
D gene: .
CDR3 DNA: TGCGCCAGCAGCCAACGGGGGGGCGCGTTTAATTCACCCCTCCACTTT
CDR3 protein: CASSQRGGAFNSPLHF

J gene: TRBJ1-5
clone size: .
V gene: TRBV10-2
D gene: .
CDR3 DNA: TGCGCCAGCAGTGAGACACAGCTCAATCAGCCCCAGCATTTT
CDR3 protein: CASSETQLNQPQHF

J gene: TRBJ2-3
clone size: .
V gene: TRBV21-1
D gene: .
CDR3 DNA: TGTGCCAGCAGCGCTAGCGGTTGCACAGATACGCAGTATTTT
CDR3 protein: CASSASGCTDTQYF

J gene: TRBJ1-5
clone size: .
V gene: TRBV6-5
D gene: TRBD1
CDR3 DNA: TGTGCCAGCAGCGTGGGACAGGGGATTCAGCCCCAGCATTTT
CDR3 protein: CASSVGQGIQPQHF

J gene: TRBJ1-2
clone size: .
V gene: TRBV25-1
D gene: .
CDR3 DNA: TGTGCCAGCAAGGGACACATCAACTATGGCTACACCTTC
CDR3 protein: CASKGHINYGYTF

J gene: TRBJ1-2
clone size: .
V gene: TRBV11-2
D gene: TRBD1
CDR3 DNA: TGTGCCAGCAGCTTCGAGCCTGGGACAGGGGGCGCAGGTGGCTACACCTTC
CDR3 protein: CASSFEPGTGGAGGYTF

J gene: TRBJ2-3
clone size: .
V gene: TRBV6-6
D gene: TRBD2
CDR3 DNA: TGTGCCAGCAGTTACTCTGGGGCGGGGGGCACAGATACGCAGTATTTT
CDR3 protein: CASSYSGAGGTDTQYF

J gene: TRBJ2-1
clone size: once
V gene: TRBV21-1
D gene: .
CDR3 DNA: TGTGCCAGCAGCGAACCAAGCGGGGGGAGCTCCCACAATGAGCAGTTCTTC
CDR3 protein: CASSEPSGGSSHNEQFF

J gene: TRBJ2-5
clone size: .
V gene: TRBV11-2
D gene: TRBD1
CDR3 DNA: TGTGCCAGCAGCTTAGCTGGGACCGGGACAGGGACGGAGACCCAGTACTTC
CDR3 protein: CASSLAGTGTGTETQYF

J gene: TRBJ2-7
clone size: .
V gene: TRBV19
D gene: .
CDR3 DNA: TGTGCCAGTAGTAGAGGGTACGAGCAGTACTTC
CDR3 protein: CASSRGYEQYF

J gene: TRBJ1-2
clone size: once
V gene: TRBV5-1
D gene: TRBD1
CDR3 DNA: TGCGCCAGCAGCTTGGGGACAGGGAGCCCTGGCTACACCTTC
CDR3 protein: CASSLGTGSPGYTF

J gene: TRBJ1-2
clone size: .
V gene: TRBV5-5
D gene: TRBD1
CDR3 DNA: TGTGCCAGCAGTTTCGACAGGGGGCATCATGGCTACACCTTC
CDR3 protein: CASSFDRGHHGYTF

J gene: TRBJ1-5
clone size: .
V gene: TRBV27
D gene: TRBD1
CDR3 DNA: TGTGCCAGCAGTATCCCCCGACAGGGATCGCATCAGCCCCAGCATTTT
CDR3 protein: CASSIPRQGSHQPQHF

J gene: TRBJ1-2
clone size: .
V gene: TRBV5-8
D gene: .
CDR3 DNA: TGTGCCAGCAGCTTGGGGCAGGGTCTTAACTATGGCTACACCTTC
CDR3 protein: CASSLGQGLNYGYTF

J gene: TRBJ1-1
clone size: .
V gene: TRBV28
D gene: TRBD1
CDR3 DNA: TGTGCCTGCGCAGGGGGCCCTGGTTACACTGAAGCTTTCTTT
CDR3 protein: CACAGGPGYTEAFF

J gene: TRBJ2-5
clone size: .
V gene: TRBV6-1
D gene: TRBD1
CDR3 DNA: TGTGCCAGCAGTTGGGACAGGGGGGAAGAAGAGACCCAGTACTTC
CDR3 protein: CASSWDRGEEETQYF

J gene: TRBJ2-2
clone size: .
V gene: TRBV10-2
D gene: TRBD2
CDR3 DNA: TGCGCCAGCAGTAGGGGGGGTAGCGGGAGAGGTACCGGGGAGCTGTTTTTT
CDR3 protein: CASSRGGSGRGTGELFF

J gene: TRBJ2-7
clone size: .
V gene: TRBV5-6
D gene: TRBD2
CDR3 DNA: TGTGCCAGCAGCGGACTAGCGGGAGTGGGGGACTCCGAGCAGTACTTC
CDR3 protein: CASSGLAGVGDSEQYF

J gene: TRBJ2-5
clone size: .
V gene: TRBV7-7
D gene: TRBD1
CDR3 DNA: TGTGCCAGCAGCTCTATGACAGGGGGCGGTGAGACCCAGTACTTC
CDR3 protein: CASSSMTGGGETQYF

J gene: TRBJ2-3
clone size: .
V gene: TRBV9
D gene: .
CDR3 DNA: TGTGCCAGCAGCACAGGGACTACCGACACAGATACGCAGTATTTT
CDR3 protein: CASSTGTTDTDTQYF

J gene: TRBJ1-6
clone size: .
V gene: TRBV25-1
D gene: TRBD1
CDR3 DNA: TGTGCCAGCAGTGAATCGGGACAGGGTAATTCACCCCTCCACTTT
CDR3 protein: CASSESGQGNSPLHF

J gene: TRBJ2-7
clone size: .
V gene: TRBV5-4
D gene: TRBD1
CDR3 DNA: TGTGCCAGCAGCTTGGGGGGGGGACAGGGCTCCTACGAGCAGTACTTC
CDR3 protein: CASSLGGGQGSYEQYF

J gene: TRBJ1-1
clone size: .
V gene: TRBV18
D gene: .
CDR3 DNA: TGTGCCAGCTCACCACCCCCCGGGGGTGGCACTGAAGCTTTCTTT
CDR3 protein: CASSPPPGGGTEAFF

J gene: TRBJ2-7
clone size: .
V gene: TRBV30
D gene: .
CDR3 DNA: TGTGCCTGGAGCCGTCCCTCCTACGAGCAGTACTTC
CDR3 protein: CAWSRPSYEQYF

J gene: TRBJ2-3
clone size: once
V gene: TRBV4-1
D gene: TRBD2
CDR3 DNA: TGCGCCAGCAGCCAAGAGGGACTAGCGGGAGGAACAGATACGCAGTATTTT
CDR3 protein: CASSQEGLAGGTDTQYF

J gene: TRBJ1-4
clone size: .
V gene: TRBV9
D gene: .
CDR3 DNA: TGTGCCAGCAGCGTAACGGGGGGGGGCGCGAATGAAAAACTGTTTTTT
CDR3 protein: CASSVTGGGANEKLFF

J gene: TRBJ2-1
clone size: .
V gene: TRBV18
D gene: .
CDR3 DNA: TGTGCCAGCTCCAGGACAGCCAATCTTAGAGCCTACAATGAGCAGTTCTTC
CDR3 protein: CASSRTANLRAYNEQFF

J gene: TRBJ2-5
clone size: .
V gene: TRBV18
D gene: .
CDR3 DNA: TGTGCCAGCTCACCAGCGGAGACCCAGTACTTC
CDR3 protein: CASSPAETQYF

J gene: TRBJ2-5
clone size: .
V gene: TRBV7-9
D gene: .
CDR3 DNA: TGTGCCAGCAGCTTAGAGGGGACTTCAGAGACCCAGTACTTC
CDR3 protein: CASSLEGTSETQYF

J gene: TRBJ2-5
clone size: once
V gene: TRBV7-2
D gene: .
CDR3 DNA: TGTGCCAGCAGCTTAAAAATACAAGAGACCCAGTACTTC
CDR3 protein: CASSLKIQETQYF

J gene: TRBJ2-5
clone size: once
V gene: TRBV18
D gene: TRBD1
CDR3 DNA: TGTGCCAGCTCACCGATAGTGGGACAGGAGGGGACCCAGTACTTC
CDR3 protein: CASSPIVGQEGTQYF